This passage covers 19 T cell receptor beta chains from one sample sequenced in a study of cytomegalovirus exposure and HLA in healthy donors. Primers: 60 Vbeta forward and 13 Jbeta reverse. This table comes from immunoSEQ multiplex PCR, and its TCRdb copy is limited to in-frame clones, with some not included. The sample contains about 100,000 clones, roughly 78% of which appear only once. The material sequenced was PBMCs. Every receptor here comes from a man aged 30 to 45 in good health and CMV-seronegative.

In this sample, this clone turned up a few times. CDR3 protein: CASNARGAQETQYF. CDR3 bases: TGCGCCAGCAACGCCCGGGGGGCCCAAGAGACCCAGTACTTC. J is TRBJ2-5 and V is TRBV5-1, with D possibly TRBD2 on 7 matching bases. CDR3 length: 14 amino acids. Trimming removed 6 bases at V and 1 base at J, with 13 bases between. CDR1 is SGHRS and CDR2 is YFSETQ in the germline V gene. The entire variable domain, with the rest obtained from reference TRBV5-1 and TRBJ2-5, is as follows: KAGVTQTPRYLIKTRGQQVTLSCSPISGHRSVSWYQQTPGQGLQFLFEYFSETQRNKGNFPGRFSGRQFSNSRSEMNVSTLELGDSALYLCASNARGAQETQYFGPGTRLLVL.

The chain combines TRBV20-1 with TRBJ1-2, with no clear D. The germline gives CDR1 DFQATT, CDR2 SNEGSKA (reference sequence). V lost 7 bases and J lost 7, with 13 bases in between. The length of the CDR3 is 11 residues. CDR3: CSVGQAGGYTF. DNA for the CDR3: TGCAGTGTCGGGCAGGCGGGTGGCTACACCTTC.

The chain has TRBV30 and TRBJ1-6; unclear D gene. CDR3 size: 15 residues. Trimming pared 3 bases from V and 0 bases from J, leaving 9 bases between. Germline assignment: CDR1 GTSNPN and CDR2 SVGIG (reference sequence). Here the CDR3 reads CAWSPHSSYNSPLHF. Here the CDR3 DNA reads TGTGCCTGGAGCCCCCATAGCTCCTATAATTCACCCCTCCACTTT.

The rearrangement links TRBV6-5 to TRBJ1-1; D might be TRBD1 (5 bases). From germline, CDR1 is MNHEY and CDR2 SVGAGI. The CDR3 is made up of 14 amino acids. Trimming removed 2 bases from V and 1 base from J, with 8 bases in between. The CDR3 region has the DNA TGTGCCAGCAGTTACAGGGGTCGGAACACTGAAGCTTTCTTT. This codes for CASSYRGRNTEAFF.

This clone showed up just once. This rearrangement joins TRBV7-3 to TRBJ2-3; possibly TRBD2 for D (5 bases). The CDR3 length is 13 residues. V dropped 5 bases and J dropped 2 bases, with 8 bases sitting between them. Germline assignment: CDR1 SGHTA and CDR2 FQGTGA. CDR3 in amino acids: CASSLGVTDTQYF. The DNA of the CDR3 is TGTGCCAGCAGCCTCGGGGTCACAGATACGCAGTATTTT.

CDR3 sequence: CASRQGPIETQYF. The CDR3 coding sequence is TGTGCCAGCCGGCAGGGGCCCATTGAGACCCAGTACTTC. This chain links TRBV27 with TRBJ2-5, with a weak D call TRBD1 (6 bases). CDR3 length equals 13 residues. Germline assignment: CDR1 MNHEY and CDR2 SMNVEV (reference sequence). The ends were cut back, 8 bases at V and 5 bases at J, with 15 bases in the middle.

V usage is TRBV30 and J usage is TRBJ1-5, with 9 bases aligning to TRBD1. Per the germline V gene, CDR1 is GTSNPN and CDR2 is SVGIG (reference sequence). This CDR3 has 16 residues. Germline trimming cut 0 bases from V and 4 bases from J; bases unmatched to any gene: 7. In DNA, the CDR3 is TGTGCCTGGAGTGTAAAGGGACAGGGCGTGAATCAGCCCCAGCATTTT. Its protein product is CAWSVKGQGVNQPQHF.

The chain employs TRBV7-2 and TRBJ2-1, with 10 nucleotides matching TRBD1. With 5 bases clipped from V and 9 bases from J, the junction kept 4 bases outside the gene matches. Germline V gene lookup returns CDR1 SGHTA and CDR2 FQGNSA. The CDR3 spans 13 residues. The CDR3 here is CASSPGQGGEQFF. The CDR3 DNA follows: TGTGCCAGCAGCCCCGGACAGGGGGGTGAGCAGTTCTTC.

As concerns this clone: Relative to the germline gene, one junction end is altered; a read error may explain this. This sequence joins TRBV5-1 and TRBJ1-1, with unresolved D. Germline CDR1 is SGHRS and CDR2 is YFSETQ. CDR3 length: 13 amino acids. CDR3 DNA sequence: TGCGCCAGCAGCTTGGCGGGGAACGCTGAAGCTTTCTTT. It encodes CASSLAGNAEAFF.

This chain links TRBV7-9 with TRBJ2-7, with TRBD2 matching 8 bases. Germline-derived CDR1 and CDR2 are SEHNR and FQNEAQ (reference sequence). Unmatched junction bases numbered 12, after V lost 5 bases and J lost 6 bases. This CDR3 is 15 amino acids long. The CDR3 DNA reads as TGTGCCAGCAGCCTCGGGGGGGGCACCACCGCCGAGCAGTACTTC. Encoded protein: CASSLGGGTTAEQYF.

The V and J genes are TRBV4-1 and TRBJ2-7, with 9 bases matching TRBD1. This CDR3 is built from 15 residues. Losses at the gene ends were 4 bases for V and 4 bases for J; bases not matched to a gene: 8. CDR1 is MGHRA, CDR2 YSYEKL, per germline. DNA for the CDR3: TGCGCCAGCAGCCCCACACCGACAGGGGGGTACGAGCAGTACTTC. It codes for CASSPTPTGGYEQYF.

The J gene is TRBJ2-2, the V gene TRBV6-5, with 8 bases identical to TRBD1. The V segment lost 7 bases and the J segment 4 bases; nucleotides outside the gene matches: 5. There are 14 residues in the CDR3. Germline V gives CDR1 MNHEY, CDR2 SVGAGI. As DNA, the CDR3 is TGTGCCAGCACCCGACAGGGGTCCACCGGGGAGCTGTTTTTT. It yields the protein CASTRQGSTGELFF.

The genes are TRBV7-3 and TRBJ2-1, with D tentatively TRBD1 (6 bases). CDR3 length: 19 amino acids. Germline-derived CDR1 and CDR2 are SGHTA and FQGTGA. The V end was cut by 1 base, the J end by 2 bases, with 21 bases between. This chain's CDR3 is CASSLRGQITHSPYNEQFF. CDR3 nucleotides: TGTGCCAGCAGCTTAAGAGGACAGATAACCCACTCCCCCTACAATGAGCAGTTCTTC.

The V and J genes are TRBV9 and TRBJ2-3; D not certain. V lost 0 bases and J lost 0, with 11 bases in between. This CDR3 contains 16 residues. The germline V gene has CDR1 SGDLS and CDR2 YYNGEE. The CDR3 is CASSVDPASSTDTQYF. The CDR3 nucleotides read TGTGCCAGCAGCGTAGATCCAGCGTCTAGCACAGATACGCAGTATTTT.

The chain combines TRBV9 with TRBJ2-1, with 8 bases fitting TRBD2. Germline trimming cut 0 bases from V and 7 bases from J; bases unmatched to any gene: 3. The CDR3 extends over 14 amino acids. Germline V gene sequence: CDR1 SGDLS, CDR2 YYNGEE. CDR3 bases: TGTGCCAGCAGCGTAGGTAGCGGGGTAAATGAGCAGTTCTTC. Translation: CASSVGSGVNEQFF.

This chain links TRBV27 with TRBJ1-2, with a tentative D call TRBD1 (6 bases). CDR1 MNHEY and CDR2 SMNVEV come from the germline V gene (reference sequence). The V end lost 4 bases, the J end lost 2 bases, and 11 bases lay between the germline ends. This CDR3 comprises 14 residues. CDR3 sequence reads: CASSSRQANYGYTF. DNA for the CDR3: TGTGCCAGCAGTTCTCGACAGGCAAACTATGGCTACACCTTC.

With regard to this clone: Within the sample, other DNA sequences also encode this same CDR3. This chain links TRBV6-4 with TRBJ1-5, with TRBD1 as a possible D gene (5 bases). Between the trimmed V and J ends, which lost 3 bases and 7 bases, there was a span of 13 bases. Germline V gives CDR1 MRHNA, CDR2 SNTAGT. The CDR3 is 14 residues long. CDR3 sequence reads: CASSEGQGGQPQHF. The DNA of the CDR3 is TGTGCCAGCAGTGAGGGCCAGGGTGGCCAGCCCCAGCATTTT.

Regarding this clone: Other DNA sequences within the sample encode an identical CDR3. V is TRBV7-9 and J is TRBJ2-1, with 10 bases that match TRBD2. Germline lookup yields CDR1 SEHNR and CDR2 FQNEAQ (reference sequence). J lost 4 bases, V lost 6 bases, and 6 bases had no gene match. The CDR3 totals 15 residues. The CDR3, as DNA: TGTGCCAGCAGTCCTCTAGCGGGGGTTTACAATGAGCAGTTCTTC. It yields the protein CASSPLAGVYNEQFF.

This clone was counted only a few times. The chain uses TRBV6-1 and TRBJ2-3, with TRBD2 matching over 8 bases. V was pared by 5 bases and J by 3 bases, with 7 bases of the junction left unmatched. The germline V gene encodes CDR1 MNHNS and CDR2 SASEGT. This CDR3 comprises 15 residues. DNA for the CDR3: TGTGCCAGCAGTCCCGGGACTAGAGGAACAGATACGCAGTATTTT. Residues: CASSPGTRGTDTQYF.